This record looks at one T cell receptor beta chain sequence and its context. Its target antigen remains unknown. The record has no base qualities; no much larger clone is one base away. Library prep was done by the immunoSEQ multiplex PCR assay. A mixture of 60 forward primers for TCR Vbeta segments and 13 reverse primers for TCR Jbeta segments was used in the multiplex PCR. Amplification of the CDR3 region of rearranged TCR beta genes was performed with a multiplex PCR assay on genomic DNA. Amplified TCR beta libraries were sequenced as 87-base-pair reads on the Illumina HiSeq System. Per the original workflow: Across the 500 to 700 repertoires, a later analysis counted tens of millions of unique TCR beta chains, roughly 11 million of which were shared by at least two donors. To remove PCR and sequencing errors, raw reads were error-corrected and collapsed into unique sequences using a nearest-neighbor algorithm that merged closely related sequences. CDR3 sequences were aligned to IMGT reference sequences to assign V, D and J gene segments. For a sequence to be retained, a match of at least six nucleotides to both a V gene segment and a J gene segment was required. A rearrangement counted as productive if the CDR3 had no stop codons and remained in frame with V and J, and every other rearrangement counted as non-productive. CDR3 was defined according to IMGT convention as the region running from the second conserved V-encoded cysteine to the conserved J-encoded phenylalanine. In an earlier analysis of around 600 of the donors, sequences lacking an unambiguous match to a single V gene segment were excluded. In an earlier analysis of approximately 550 of the donors, V segments were called functional above 56.7% productive rearrangements and were called segregating when the between-donor standard deviation exceeded 5%. A statistical classification framework was built to diagnose cytomegalovirus status from the catalog of TCR beta chain sequences. In a later analysis, V and J genes were assigned by comparing TCR nucleotide sequences against IMGT/GENE-DB human TR gene sequences. In a later analysis, CDR3 sequences and most-parsimonious VDJ recombination scenarios were assigned using the TCRdist pipeline. In a later analysis, each TCR beta chain was defined by its CDR3 amino acid sequence together with its V-gene family, and reads lacking a unique V-gene family were excluded. To address suspected cross-contamination and a sequencing artifact, a later analysis removed some 620 highly shared, low-generation-probability nucleotide sequences. A later analysis calculated a clonal expansion index for each public chain from normalized within-repertoire ranks of inferred template counts. In a later analysis, generation probabilities were computed using a VDJ recombination model fitted to out-of-frame rearrangements, and the results were checked against IGoR. In a later analysis, hypergeometric tests were used to score TCR-TCR, TCR-HLA and TCR-CMV co-occurrence, with a repertoire-size bias correction applied to TCR pairs. To estimate false discovery rates, a later analysis permuted the HLA or CMV assignments 20 times. A later analysis grouped co-occurring TCRs with DBSCAN, adding TCRdist sequence similarity when clustering within HLA-allele-positive subsets. For co-occurrence clustering, repertoires with fewer than 30,000 or more than 120,000 public chains were excluded, along with roughly 5 repertoires with anomalous nucleotide sharing. Not all clones reach the TCRdb copy of this immuneACCESS table, which keeps in-frame sequences only. Checked studies attribute under half of the gap to unresolved V genes and leave the rest unexplained. Clone size and V and J calls were adopted from that table, with D and trimming inferred from the DNA. The sample contains around 130,000 clones, 61% of them found a single time. About 1.8% of the sample is in the top ten clones.

The CDR3 holds 15 amino acids from the cysteine to the phenylalanine. Of the read, only the CDR3 DNA is kept; its 45 bases are in frame from base 1. The CDR1 and CDR2 encoded by the germline V gene are SGHTA and FQGNSA. The V and J ends are trimmed by 1 base and 4 bases, leaving 12 bases between them. These data originate in a study of cytomegalovirus exposure and HLA in healthy donors (dated 2017 in TCRdb). Background for the entire study: An earlier analysis of approximately 550 of the donors reported more than 250 Gb of sequence data and about 100 million unique TCR beta sequences from 150 million to 200 million T cells. An early release that covered more than 550 HLA-typed donors contained approximately 300 gigabases of sequencing data and around 85 million unique TCR sequences. Among the roughly 370 genotyped donors, around 81% belonged to the genetic ancestry cluster associated with self-reported Caucasian donors. The study aimed to test whether signatures of past pathogen exposure could be identified by cataloging public T cell receptors. The T cell repertoires of 666 subjects were profiled by immunosequencing and related to cytomegalovirus serostatus. Along with the approximately 600-subject first cohort, a separate validation cohort of over 90 different subjects was used. To predict cytomegalovirus infection status, the study combined high-throughput TCR immunosequencing, statistical association of individual TCRs with disease status, and machine learning. To study patterns of TCR occurrence, a later analysis re-analyzed previously published TCR beta repertoires from 550 to 800 donors and added high-resolution HLA genotyping. Rather than drawing on any new phenotypic data, the later analysis identified candidate immune exposures from TCR beta sequences and the way those sequences occurred across donors. To decide whether each TCR beta V gene segment behaved as functional or pseudogenic, an earlier analysis of over 500 of the donors relied on high-throughput TCR beta sequencing. Donor age, sex, ethnicity and CMV serostatus were collected together with the repertoire data. A later genetic analysis used genome-wide SNP genotypes for about three fifths of the 666 donors, treating that subset as a discovery cohort. Every repertoire in the discovery cohort had been generated on one and the same sequencing platform. Both class I and class II loci were covered by HLA typing, at four-digit resolution. The number of typed donors differed by locus: about 620-630 for A, B, C, DRB1 and DQB1; about 520 for DQA1; some 590 for DPA1; and roughly 470 for DPB1. A handful of DR-DQ haplotypes were handled as single units for association and clustering because linkage in the cohort was strong. On average, around 200,000 unique TCR beta nucleotide sequences were sequenced per donor among 398 genotyped donors of the cohort, with roughly a sixth of those sequences being non-productive. General findings and caveats noted by the study authors: According to a later genetic analysis, donors in an Asian-associated ancestry cluster had fewer N-insertions in productive TCRs than the approximately 630-donor mean. At a false discovery rate of 0.05, a later analysis linked under 20,000 TCR beta sequences to specific HLA alleles. A further reported finding was that TCR beta sequences accurately predicted the HLA-A and HLA-B alleles for most subjects in the first cohort. Because HLA typing was missing for some donors at each locus, association tests included only the typed subset. A total of some 180 TCR beta chains were listed by the study as associated with cytomegalovirus. This cohort had only TCR beta chains sequenced, and the lack of alpha or paired-chain data limited which features could be detected. In a later analysis, HLA-associated TCR beta chains showed more clonal expansion and lower generation probabilities than non-associated chains that were equally common. V-gene and J-gene trimming of TCR beta chains was associated with a missense DCLRE1C variant in a later genetic analysis, and the association was replicated in an independent cohort. The presence/absence analyses assumed that sequencing depth was roughly uniform across donors, and that assumption may not be true. According to a later analysis, TCR association rates differed among HLA loci, with DRB1 alleles showing the most associated TCRs and HLA-C alleles showing the fewest. Across donors, most TCR sequences were observed very rarely, whereas some public TCRs were present in many individuals. A few of the identified cytomegalovirus-associated TCR beta chains were confirmed in vitro to be specific for cytomegalovirus antigens. Several of the top co-occurrence clusters appeared to be linked to parvovirus B19, influenza, CMV and Epstein-Barr virus, according to a later analysis. According to a later analysis, most CMV-associated TCR beta chains appeared to be HLA-restricted, and the HLA associations seemed to be driven largely by CMV exposure. Immune exposure information for the cohort was limited to CMV serostatus. An earlier analysis of approximately 530 of the donors showed that most TCR beta V segments appeared in productive rearrangements either about 87% or about 30% of the time, which broadly matched IMGT annotations. Because the 87-base-pair reads could not distinguish some IMGT-functional V segments, including TRBV6-2 and TRBV6-3, those segments were excluded. When HLA alleles, especially DR and DQ, strongly co-occurred, attributing TCR associations to individual alleles was difficult. The classifier was reported to diagnose cytomegalovirus status with high specificity and sensitivity in both the original and validation cohorts. According to the authors, the approach could potentially be generalized to other disease states and immunological phenotypes. A cluster of highly shared sequence variants was judged likely to be a technical artifact of the sequencing pipeline. Linkage disequilibrium might explain the correlated functional status among segregating V segments, but an unknown experimental factor could not be ruled out. The earlier analysis of fewer than 750 of the donors excluded roughly 17 rarely observed V segments, including chromosome 9 orphons, because counts were too low.

In total, approximately 610 healthy bone marrow donors made up the cohort. At the time of sampling, all cohort members were nominally healthy, though unrecorded immune exposures were likely present. The donor tested CMV seronegative and was one of the 352 seronegative cohort members. Each donor provided a peripheral blood sample, and peripheral blood mononuclear cells were used for TCR beta sequencing. The Qiagen DNeasy Blood Extraction Kit was used to extract genomic DNA from the blood cell samples. The sequence derives from a male donor in good health and CMV-seronegative. The chain joins TRBV7-2 to TRBJ2-3, with TRBD1 perhaps the D gene, on 5 matching bases. The sample was PBMCs. The CDR3 has the sequence CASSLGGRVSDTQYF. Read as DNA, the sequence is TGTGCCAGCAGCTTAGGAGGCAGGGTTTCAGATACGCAGTATTTT.